The rows below give T cell receptor beta chains drawn from one sample of a study of blood T cell repertoires in COVID-19. Clones were sequenced by immunoSEQ multiplex PCR, and TCRdb holds only the in-frame ones, with some missing. Of under 200,000 clones in the sample, roughly 82% were seen once. The specimen was PBMCs or T cells enriched from blood (not recorded which). All receptors come from a woman aged 55-75 years with acute COVID-19. Each CDR3 is given with its conserved first and last residue. D genes are given only for firm matches. The size of a clone is reported for some rows only, either as once, few or many, or as a class for expanded clones.

V gene,clone size,D gene,J gene,CDR3 protein,CDR3 DNA
TRBV7-9,NA,TRBD1,TRBJ1-1,CASSLVGGRITEAFF,TGTGCCAGCAGCTTAGTAGGGGGCAGGATCACTGAAGCTTTCTTT
TRBV11-2,many,NA,TRBJ2-7,CASSPSGGERQQYF,TGTGCCAGCAGCCCCTCGGGGGGCGAGAGGCAGCAGTACTTC
TRBV5-1,NA,TRBD2,TRBJ2-3,CASSLETGLAGGTDTQYF,TGCGCCAGCAGCTTGGAGACCGGACTAGCGGGAGGGACAGATACGCAGTATTTT
TRBV29-1,NA,TRBD2,TRBJ2-3,CSVPGLAGNTDTQYF,TGCAGCGTTCCGGGACTAGCGGGAAACACAGATACGCAGTATTTT
TRBV4-3,NA,TRBD1,TRBJ1-2,CASSQDRAGGASNYGYTF,TGCGCCAGCAGCCAAGATCGGGCAGGGGGCGCCTCTAACTATGGCTACACCTTC
TRBV7-9,NA,TRBD1,TRBJ2-2,CASSPTGQGVSNELFF,TGTGCCAGCAGCCCGACGGGACAGGGGGTTTCCAACGAGCTGTTTTTT
TRBV30,NA,TRBD1,TRBJ2-1,CAWSPYRGPEEQFF,TGTGCCTGGAGCCCATACAGGGGCCCCGAGGAGCAGTTCTTC
TRBV27,NA,TRBD1,TRBJ2-2,CASTYRGLNTGELFF,TGTGCCAGCACTTACAGGGGTCTAAACACCGGGGAGCTGTTTTTT
TRBV6-5,NA,NA,TRBJ1-1,CASSSREGDTEAFF,TGTGCCAGCAGTTCCAGGGAAGGGGACACTGAAGCTTTCTTT
TRBV9,few,NA,TRBJ1-6,CASSVGPGDSPLHF,TGTGCCAGCAGCGTAGGCCCTGGAGATTCACCCCTCCACTTT
TRBV6-5,NA,NA,TRBJ1-5,CASSYEPNQPQHF,TGTGCCAGCAGTTACGAGCCTAATCAGCCCCAGCATTTT
TRBV18,once,NA,TRBJ2-7,CASSRIPGLSSYEQYF,TGTGCCAGCTCCAGAATTCCGGGACTTAGCTCCTACGAGCAGTACTTC
TRBV6-2/TRBV6-3,NA,NA,TRBJ2-7,CASSYTAGTYEQYF,TGTGCCAGCAGTTACACGGCAGGGACCTACGAGCAGTACTTC
TRBV19,NA,TRBD2,TRBJ2-2,CASSLGGAGELFF,TGTGCCAGTAGTCTTGGGGGGGCCGGGGAGCTGTTTTTT
TRBV14,NA,NA,TRBJ2-5,CASSHTRGRQETQYF,TGTGCCAGCAGCCATACCAGAGGTCGGCAAGAGACCCAGTACTTC
TRBV27,NA,NA,TRBJ1-6,CASSLNRVNSPLHF,TGTGCCAGCAGTTTGAACAGGGTGAATTCACCCCTCCACTTT